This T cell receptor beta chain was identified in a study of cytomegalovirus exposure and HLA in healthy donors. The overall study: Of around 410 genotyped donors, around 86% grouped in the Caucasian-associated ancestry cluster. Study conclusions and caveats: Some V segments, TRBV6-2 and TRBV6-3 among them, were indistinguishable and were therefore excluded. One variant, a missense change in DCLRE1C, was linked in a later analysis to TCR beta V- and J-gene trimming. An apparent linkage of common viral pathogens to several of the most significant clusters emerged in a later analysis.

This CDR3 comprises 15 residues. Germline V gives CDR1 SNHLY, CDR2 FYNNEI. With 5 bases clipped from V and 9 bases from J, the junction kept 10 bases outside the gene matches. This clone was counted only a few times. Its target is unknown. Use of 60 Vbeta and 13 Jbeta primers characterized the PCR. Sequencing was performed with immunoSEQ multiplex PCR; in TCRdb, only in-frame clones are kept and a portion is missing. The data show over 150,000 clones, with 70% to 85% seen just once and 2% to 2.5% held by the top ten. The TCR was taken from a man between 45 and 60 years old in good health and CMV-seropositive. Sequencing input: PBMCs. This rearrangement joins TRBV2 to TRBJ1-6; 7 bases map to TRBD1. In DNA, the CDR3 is TGTGCCAGCAGTACCGACAGGGCTCAGGGTTCACCCCTCCACTTT. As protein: CASSTDRAQGSPLHF. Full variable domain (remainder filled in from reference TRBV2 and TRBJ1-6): EPEVTQTPSHQVTQMGQEVILRCVPISNHLYFYWYRQILGQKVEFLVSFYNNEISEKSEIFDDQFSVERPDGSNFTLKIRSTKLEDSAMYFCASSTDRAQGSPLHFGNGTRLTVT.